This is a list of T cell receptor beta chains from one sample in a study of blood T cells in healthy people across ages. TCRdb processed the 5' RACE reads anew with MiXCR; each CDR3 protein has one entry. This sample has approximately 680,000 distinct CDR3 sequences; about 34% occur once, and the top ten carry 15%. Input material: blood. These receptors originate from a woman aged 80 or over in good health. Both conserved end residues are part of each CDR3.

cdr3_length j_call v_call cdr3_aa
15 TRBJ1-2 TRBV7-2 CASSFGTGGRYGYTF
15 TRBJ2-7 TRBV5-4 CASSLVSGADYEQYF
15 TRBJ1-3 TRBV6-5 CASSLGQTIGNTRYF
15 TRBJ1-2 TRBV30 CAWSVRGRGDYGYTF
15 TRBJ1-5 TRBV6-2/TRBV6-3 CASSYWDVRNQPQHF
20 TRBJ2-6 TRBV7-2 CASSLYGARQRVSGANVLTF
19 TRBJ2-4 TRBV28 CASSRLTSGGHPRRNIQYF
14 TRBJ1-1 TRBV28 CASSSDRANTEAFF
13 TRBJ2-7 TRBV5-1 CARECPGLHEQYF
14 TRBJ1-6 TRBV20-1 CSASVGRANSPLHF